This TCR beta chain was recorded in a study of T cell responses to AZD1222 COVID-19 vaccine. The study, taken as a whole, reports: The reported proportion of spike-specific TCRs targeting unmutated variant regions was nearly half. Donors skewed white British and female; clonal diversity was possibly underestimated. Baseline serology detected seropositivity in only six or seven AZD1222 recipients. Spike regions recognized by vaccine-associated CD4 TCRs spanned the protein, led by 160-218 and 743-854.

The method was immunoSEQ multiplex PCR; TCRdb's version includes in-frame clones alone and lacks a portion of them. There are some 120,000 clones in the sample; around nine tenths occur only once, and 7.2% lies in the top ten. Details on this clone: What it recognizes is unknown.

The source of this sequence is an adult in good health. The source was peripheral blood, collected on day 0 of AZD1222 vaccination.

CDR3: CAWKASAYNEQFF. The CDR3 nucleotides read TGTGCCTGGAAGGCGAGCGCCTACAATGAGCAGTTCTTC. The chain combines TRBV30 with TRBJ2-1, with D unresolved. The V end lost 4 bases, the J end lost 2 bases, and 9 bases lay between the germline ends. CDR1 is GTSNPN, CDR2 SVGIG, per germline (reference sequence). The CDR3 runs to 13 residues.